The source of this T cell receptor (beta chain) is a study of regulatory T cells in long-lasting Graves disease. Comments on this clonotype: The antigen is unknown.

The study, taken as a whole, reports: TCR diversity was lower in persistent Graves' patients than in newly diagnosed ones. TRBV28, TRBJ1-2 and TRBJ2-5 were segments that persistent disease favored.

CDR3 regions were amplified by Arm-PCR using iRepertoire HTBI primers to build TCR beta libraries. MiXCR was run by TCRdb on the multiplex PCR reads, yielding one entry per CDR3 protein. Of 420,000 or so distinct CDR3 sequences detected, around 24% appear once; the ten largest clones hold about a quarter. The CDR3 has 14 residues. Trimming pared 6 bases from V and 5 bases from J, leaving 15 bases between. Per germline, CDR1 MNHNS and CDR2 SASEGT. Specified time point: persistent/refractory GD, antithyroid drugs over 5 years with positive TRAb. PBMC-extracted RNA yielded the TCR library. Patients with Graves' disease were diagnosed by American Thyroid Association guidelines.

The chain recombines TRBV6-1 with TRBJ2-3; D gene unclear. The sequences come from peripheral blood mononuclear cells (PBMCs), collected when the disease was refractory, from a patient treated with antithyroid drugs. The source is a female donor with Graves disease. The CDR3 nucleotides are TGTGCCAGCAGAGGAAGGATCGAGCAAGATACGCAGTATTTT. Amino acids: CASRGRIEQDTQYF.